This T cell receptor beta chain stems from a study of T-cell reconstitution after alpha-beta-depleted transplantation in children. TCRbeta library preparation incorporated unique molecular identifiers. Using its own MiXCR run on the PCR reads, TCRdb lists one record per CDR3 protein. The table has 450,000 to 550,000 distinct CDR3 sequences, approximately 10% seen once. The germline V and J ends were trimmed by 0 bases and 5 bases, with 12 bases remaining between them. This CDR3 spans 15 amino acids. The V gene's germline CDR1 is SGHRS and CDR2 YFSETQ. About this clonotype: Its antigen is still unknown.

Study conclusions and caveats: About two months after transplant, alpha-beta T cells reportedly came from several hundred expanded graft clones. By one year post-transplant, T-cell counts and diversity largely arose from T cells that were newly produced.

The rearrangement links TRBV5-1 to TRBJ2-1; unclear D gene. The TCR was taken from a female patient between 2 and 10 years old who had a stem cell transplant for aplastic anemia, so the T cells may come from the graft donor. Material: PBMCs, mostly from graft donor cells, obtained 180 days after TCRalphabeta/CD19-depleted stem cell transplant. The CDR3 DNA reads TGCGCCAGCAGCTTGGGGTTTAAACCGCACAATGAGCAGTTCTTC. Its translation: CASSLGFKPHNEQFF.